The TCR beta chain described here comes from a study of T cell repertoires in cytomegalovirus infection. On the study more broadly: Public signatures in TCR beta pointed to CMV infection and matching HLA type.

This CDR3 is built from 13 residues. The V and J ends lost 0 bases and 2 bases respectively, with 2 bases between them. Germline values: CDR1 LNHDA, CDR2 SQIVND (reference sequence). TCRdb processed the reads anew with MiXCR; each CDR3 protein has one entry. This table holds approximately 130,000 distinct CDR3 sequences, more than 20% found once. This clonotype was recorded a few times. The antigen remains undetermined. Study outcomes and limitations: Based on cumulative public TCR beta family frequency, carriers of CMV plus the relevant HLA were identified.

The chain combines TRBV19 with TRBJ2-1; no clear D. The origin of this receptor is a human donor in good health (CMV status not recorded). Some clones in this sample may be carry-over from other donors' samples. Sequenced material: PBMCs, sequenced either directly or after in vitro stimulation (not recorded which). The CDR3 DNA reads as TGTGCCAGTAGTATAGACACCTACAATGAGCAGTTCTTC. Translating it yields CASSIDTYNEQFF.